The clone carrying this T cell receptor beta chain was found many times. The sample originates from a study of tumor-infiltrating lymphocytes in oesophageal squamous cell carcinoma. Germline lookup yields CDR1 SGHNT and CDR2 YYREEE (reference sequence). The CDR3 is 12 amino acids. V was cut by 4 bases and J by 12 bases, with 11 bases left in between. TCRdb used MiXCR to reprocess the PCR reads, holding one entry per CDR3 protein. The repertoire includes about 6,000 distinct CDR3 sequences, about 14% of them detected once, and about 15% sits in the top ten. Source material: esophageal tumor tissue. J is TRBJ1-6 and V is TRBV5-4; D uncertain. The receptor comes from a male donor with esophageal squamous cell carcinoma. DNA of the CDR3: TGTGCCAGCAGCACACCCCAAGAACCCCTCCACTTT. Its protein is CASSTPQEPLHF.